This TCR beta chain came from a study of T cell repertoires in cytomegalovirus infection. Looking at the study overall: The authors used CMV epitopes that were HLA-C-restricted (recently identified) and HLA-B-restricted (well studied). Public TCR beta signatures were indicative of both CMV infection and a matching HLA type.

Notes on this clonotype: Its matching antigen is unknown.

CDR3 length: 16 amino acids. V lost 1 base, J lost 6 bases, and 8 bases stayed unmatched. Germline V gene data show CDR1 as SGHVS and CDR2 as FNYEAQ. TCRdb re-derived calls from the reads in MiXCR, one entry per CDR3 protein. The sample yields some 920,000 distinct CDR3 sequences, approximately 31% seen once. Findings and caveats of the study: It was HLA-C-restricted CMV-specific TCR beta clonotypes that dominated the response ex vivo.

This sample comprised cultured CD8+ T cells from PBMCs, obtained from culture after CMV antigen stimulation. The gene calls are TRBV7-6 and TRBJ2-1, with 8 bases identical to TRBD1. This receptor was taken from a human donor in good health (CMV status not recorded). Some clones in this sample may be carry-over from other donors' samples. Written as DNA, the CDR3 is TGTGCCAGCAGCTTAGAGGGCAGGGGGCAGGGCAATGAGCAGTTCTTC. The encoded protein is CASSLEGRGQGNEQFF. The entire variable domain, with the rest obtained from reference TRBV7-6 and TRBJ2-1, is as follows: GAGVSQSPRYKVTKRGQDVALRCDPISGHVSLYWYRQALGQGPEFLTYFNYEAQQDKSGLPNDRFSAERPEGSISTLTIQRTEQRDSAMYRCASSLEGRGQGNEQFFGPGTRLTVL.